The clone carrying this T cell receptor (beta chain) was seen a few times. Per the original data handling: How many nucleated cells were present was estimated from reference gene primer amplification. The protocol was immunoSEQ multiplex PCR, while the TCRdb copy is restricted to in-frame clones and leaves out a portion. The V and J calls and clone size come from that table; D and trimming were worked out from the DNA. The data show roughly 250,000 clones, about 85% seen once. This entry belongs to a study of blood T cell repertoires in COVID-19. For the study at large: The United States, Italy and Spain provided the acute and convalescent COVID-19 samples. T cells, B-cell-depleted T cells, or PBMCs provided the cDNA or gDNA that served as material.

The clonotype comes from a middle-aged man with acute or convalescent COVID-19. Specimen: peripheral blood.

CDR3 bases: TGCGCCAGCTCCTCGCGTATGAACACCGGGGAGCTGTTTTTT. Translated, it gives CASSSRMNTGELFF. V is TRBV4-1 and J is TRBJ2-2; D call uncertain. V lost 8 bases to trimming and J lost 1 base, with 11 bases between them. The germline CDR1 and CDR2 sequences are MGHRA and YSYEKL. CDR3 length: 14 amino acids.